The present entry profiles one TCR beta chain with its context. Its target is not known. The data stem from a study of neoadjuvant anti-PD-1 for oral cavity cancer. V was shortened by 0 bases and J by 4 bases, with 15 bases between the two germline ends. CDR1 is GTSNPN, CDR2 SVGIG, per germline (reference sequence). CDR3 length equals 15 residues. Some clones are missing from TCRdb's copy, which holds only in-frame ones; the method was immunoSEQ multiplex PCR. The sample lists roughly 13,000 clones; roughly 73% were seen once. Findings and caveats of the study: Post-nivolumab, blood T cell clonality was significantly elevated in non-responders.

Time point meaning: after neoadjuvant nivolumab, at surgical resection. The patients had HPV-negative, locally advanced oral cavity squamous cell carcinoma. The V and J genes are TRBV30 and TRBJ1-2, with D hard to call. The specimen was PBMCs, collected after nivolumab (anti-PD-1) treatment. This TCR was sampled from a person between 40 and 85 years old with oral cavity squamous cell carcinoma. This CDR3 is CAWSVHRVTPYGYTF. The CDR3 nucleotides read TGTGCCTGGAGTGTACATCGGGTAACACCCTATGGCTACACCTTC.